This TCR beta chain was sequenced for a study of OX40 agonist ivuxolimab in advanced cancers. Overall study: An agonistic anti-OX40 (CD134) antibody, ivuxolimab, was used to treat the patients.

This CDR3 is built from 19 residues. CDR1 and CDR2 (germline): SGHNT, YENEEA. J was trimmed by 6 bases and V by 5 bases; bases with no gene match: 19. A history of autoimmune disease or systemic immunosuppression excluded patients. Points from the study as a whole: Among the lowest peripheral clonal expansion occurred in 0.1-3.0 mg/kg partial responders.

A word on this clone: The antigen remains undetermined.

Libraries were prepared by immunoSEQ multiplex PCR; TCRdb keeps only in-frame clonotypes and omits some of them. Here the sample spans more than 95,000 clones, 80% to 95% being singletons. The sequence was collected from an adult with an advanced solid tumor such as melanoma, head and neck, liver or kidney cancer. V and J are TRBV11-3 and TRBJ2-4; 10 bases align to TRBD2. The source was CD4+ or CD8+ T cells sorted from blood, collected in a trial of the OX40 agonist ivuxolimab. In DNA form, the CDR3 reads TGTGCCAGCAGCCAAGTGACAGATTCAGCGGGAGGGCATGCAAACATTCAGTACTTC. This codes for CASSQVTDSAGGHANIQYF.